This TCR beta chain is from a study of regulatory T cells in long-lasting Graves disease. The time point is: newly diagnosed GD, antithyroid drugs for less than 3 months. PBMCs were the source of the RNA used for TCR sequencing. This clonotype was seen a handful of times. Investigators prepared the TCR beta libraries by applying iRepertoire HTBI primers and Arm-PCR of CDR3 regions. MiXCR, applied by TCRdb to the multiplex PCR reads, yields one record per CDR3 protein. The sample contains hundreds of thousands of distinct CDR3 sequences, 16% of which appear only once. CDR3 length equals 14 residues. The trim removed 6 bases at V and 8 bases at J, leaving 12 bases unmatched. The germline gives CDR1 MNHNS, CDR2 SASEGT. A further study also used this sample, focusing on T cells in Graves' hyperthyroidism and ophthalmopathy. That study reports: Most thyroid-expanded clonotypes above 0.001 were also found in blood.

The chain links TRBV6-1 to TRBJ2-5, with 7 nucleotides matching TRBD1. Sequencing used peripheral blood mononuclear cells (PBMCs), obtained at new diagnosis, from a patient treated with antithyroid drugs. The clonotype was recovered from a woman younger than 45 with Graves disease. CDR3 sequence reads: CASRSPGQAGTQYF. CDR3 DNA: TGTGCCAGCAGATCCCCCGGACAGGCAGGAACCCAGTACTTC.